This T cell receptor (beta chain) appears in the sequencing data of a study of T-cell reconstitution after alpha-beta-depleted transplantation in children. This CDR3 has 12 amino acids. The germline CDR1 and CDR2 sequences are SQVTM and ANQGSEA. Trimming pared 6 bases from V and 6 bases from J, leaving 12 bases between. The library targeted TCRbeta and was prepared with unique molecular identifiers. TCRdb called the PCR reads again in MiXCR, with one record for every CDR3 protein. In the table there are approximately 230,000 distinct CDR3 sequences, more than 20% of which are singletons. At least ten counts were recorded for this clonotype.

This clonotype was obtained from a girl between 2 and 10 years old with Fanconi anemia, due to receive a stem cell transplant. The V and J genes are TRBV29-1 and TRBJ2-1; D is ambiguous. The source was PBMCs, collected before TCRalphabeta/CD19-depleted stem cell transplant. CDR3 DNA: TGCAGCGTAGTCCCCACGGGCAATGAGCAGTTCTTC. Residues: CSVVPTGNEQFF.